One and the same sample provided the 17 T cell receptor beta chains below, sequenced in a study of shared clonotypes between healthy human individuals. The naive CD8 population came from CD45RO-negative cells selected for CCR7, without terminally differentiated effector memory CD45RA+ cells. Libraries were prepared by immunoSEQ multiplex PCR; TCRdb keeps only in-frame clonotypes and omits some of them. The sample gives about 700,000 clones, 92% of which show up once; more than 20% is in the top ten. The sample taken for sequencing was naive CD8+ T cells sorted from blood. Every receptor here comes from a man aged 30-40 years in good health.

The chain recombines TRBV20-1 with TRBJ2-5; D unclear. Germline V gene lookup returns CDR1 DFQATT and CDR2 SNEGSKA (reference sequence). The CDR3 loop spans 11 amino acids. V was cut by 5 bases and J by 5 bases, with 9 bases left in between. The CDR3 bases are TGCAGTGCTGGAAAGTCGGAGACCCAGTACTTC. It specifies CSAGKSETQYF.

The chain employs TRBV27 and TRBJ2-1; perhaps TRBD2 as D (5 bases). The V gene lost 6 bases and the J gene lost 2 bases, with 8 bases spanning the gap. The CDR3 contains 13 residues. Germline lookup yields CDR1 MNHEY and CDR2 SMNVEV (reference sequence). DNA of the CDR3: TGTGCCAGCAGATCCGGGACCTACAATGAGCAGTTCTTC. Translation gives CASRSGTYNEQFF.

The V gene is TRBV27, the J gene TRBJ1-1; D gene unclear. The CDR3 contains 12 residues. V was clipped by 5 bases and J by 1 base, with 5 bases between them. Germline V gene data show CDR1 as MNHEY and CDR2 as SMNVEV (reference sequence). CDR3 bases: TGTGCCAGCAGTGAAGGGAACACTGAAGCTTTCTTT. It is translated as CASSEGNTEAFF.

There are many counts of this clone. The J gene is TRBJ2-7, the V gene TRBV2; tentatively, D is TRBD1 (6 bases). The ends were cut back, 3 bases at V and 2 bases at J, with 14 bases in the middle. CDR1 SNHLY and CDR2 FYNNEI come from the germline V gene. The CDR3 covers 15 residues. The CDR3 nucleotides read TGTGCCAGCAGTGAGAGTTGGGACAATACCTACGAGCAGTACTTC. As protein: CASSESWDNTYEQYF.

The chain links TRBV7-2 to TRBJ2-3, with TRBD1 as a possible D gene (6 bases). Trimming left V 6 bases short and J 11 bases short, with 15 bases between. CDR3 length equals 12 residues. Germline lookup yields CDR1 SGHTA and CDR2 FQGNSA. This CDR3 is CASSLHNRVQYF. The DNA of the CDR3 is TGTGCCAGCAGTCTCCATAACAGGGTGCAGTATTTT.

The chain couples TRBV7-9 to TRBJ2-2; 7 nucleotides align to TRBD2. This CDR3 spans 16 amino acids. From germline, CDR1 is SEHNR and CDR2 FQNEAQ (reference sequence). Losses at the gene ends were 8 bases for V and 1 base for J; bases not matched to a gene: 10. DNA of the CDR3: TGTGCCAGCGTCCCCCCGGAGCGGGAGAACACCGGGGAGCTGTTTTTT. This encodes CASVPPERENTGELFF.

The V call is TRBV10-3, the J call TRBJ1-1; tentatively, D is TRBD1 (5 bases). The V gene's germline CDR1 is ENHRY and CDR2 SYGVKD. The CDR3 is 14 amino acids. V was clipped by 2 bases and J by 4 bases, with 11 bases between them. CDR3 in DNA: TGTGCCATCAGTGAGACAGGCTCTCTCACTGAAGCTTTCTTT. Translation gives CAISETGSLTEAFF.

The chain couples TRBV7-8 to TRBJ2-1; 7 bases are a match to TRBD1. Germline assignment: CDR1 SGHVS and CDR2 FQNEAQ. V lost 3 bases to trimming and J lost 5 bases; unmatched junction nucleotides: 13. CDR3 length: 17 amino acids. CDR3 DNA: TGTGCCAGCAGCTTTCCACCGGGACAGTGGGACAACAATGAGCAGTTCTTC. Protein sequence: CASSFPPGQWDNNEQFF.

The chain is built from TRBV7-9 and TRBJ2-4, with D hard to call. Germline-derived CDR1 and CDR2 are SEHNR and FQNEAQ (reference sequence). Trimming stripped 3 bases from V and 8 bases from J, with 17 bases between. The CDR3 loop spans 15 amino acids. This chain's CDR3 is CASSFRRSESDIQYF. DNA for the CDR3: TGTGCCAGCAGCTTTAGGAGATCCGAGTCCGACATTCAGTACTTC.

This chain connects TRBV19 to TRBJ1-5; 7 bases fit TRBD1. With 9 bases clipped from V and 5 bases from J, the junction kept 7 bases outside the gene matches. Germline assignment: CDR1 LNHDA and CDR2 SQIVND (reference sequence). The CDR3 consists of 13 residues. The CDR3 DNA sequence: TGTGCCAGCCGGGACAGTCAGTATCAGCCCCAGCATTTT. It translates to CASRDSQYQPQHF.

V usage is TRBV12-2 and J usage is TRBJ2-5; the table calls TRBD2, which could not be checked here. TRBV12-2 is recorded as a pseudogene. The CDR3 consists of 13 residues. The CDR3 protein is CAPPTPGQETQYF. The CDR3 DNA reads TGTGCACCTCCTACCCCGGGACAAGAGACCCAGTACTTC.

V and J are TRBV6-1 and TRBJ2-1; 9 nucleotides match TRBD2. The ends lost 2 bases at V and 8 bases at J; junction bases unmatched: 16. The germline gives CDR1 MNHNS, CDR2 SASEGT. This CDR3 spans 18 amino acids. This chain's CDR3 is CASSETTWASGIIDEQFF. Here the CDR3 DNA reads TGTGCCAGCAGTGAAACAACCTGGGCTAGCGGGATTATAGATGAGCAGTTCTTC.

In DNA, the CDR3 is TGTGCCAGCAGGGGGGACAACCCCACGATGGATGAGCAGTTCTTC. This gives the protein CASRGDNPTMDEQFF. The chain links TRBV5-5 to TRBJ2-1, with TRBD1 as a possible D gene (6 bases). The CDR3 contains 15 residues. The V gene lost 5 bases and the J gene lost 8 bases, with 20 bases spanning the gap. The germline CDR1 and CDR2 sequences are SGHKS and YYEKEE (reference sequence). Full variable domain (rest looked up from reference TRBV5-5 and TRBJ2-1): DAGVTQSPTHLIKTRGQQVTLRCSPISGHKSVSWYQQVLGQGPQFIFQYYEKEERGRGNFPDRFSARQFPNYSSELNVNALLLGDSALYLCASRGDNPTMDEQFFGPGTRLTVL.

As for this clone: Sequence at one end of the junction differs from germline and may be a read error. The chain recombines TRBV5-4 with TRBJ2-7, with TRBD1 identical over 9 bases. The CDR3 is made up of 16 amino acids. Germline CDR1 and CDR2: SGHNT and YYREEE (reference sequence). CDR3 bases: TGTGCCAGCAGCTTGGCCGGGACAGGGTACTCCCACGAGCAGTACTTC. Residues: CASSLAGTGYSHEQYF.

CDR3 sequence: CAIREDRGRGTDTQYF. The CDR3 DNA reads as TGTGCCATCAGAGAGGACAGGGGGCGCGGCACAGATACGCAGTATTTT. The V call is TRBV10-3, the J call TRBJ2-3, with 11 bases fitting TRBD1. CDR1 is ENHRY, CDR2 SYGVKD, per germline. The CDR3 covers 16 residues. After removal of 6 bases from V and 1 base from J, the junction contained 6 bases not matched to a gene.

The CDR3 is CASSEVLGEGEQYF. The CDR3 coding sequence is TGTGCCAGCAGTGAAGTACTAGGAGAGGGCGAGCAGTACTTC. This chain links TRBV6-1 with TRBJ2-7, with D possibly being TRBD2 (5 bases). This CDR3 is 14 amino acids long. The germline V gene has CDR1 MNHNS and CDR2 SASEGT. With 1 base removed from V and 6 bases from J, the gap between germline ends came to 13 bases.

The V call is TRBV6-4, the J call TRBJ2-7, with 10 bases aligning to TRBD2. In germline, CDR1 is MRHNA, CDR2 SNTAGT. The V gene end was trimmed by 7 bases and the J gene end by 3 bases; junction bases not matched to a gene: 12. CDR3 length equals 16 residues. The CDR3 DNA sequence: TGTGCCAGCATTCTTCTAGCGGGAGAGTATGTCTACGAGCAGTACTTC. Its translation: CASILLAGEYVYEQYF.